The entry that follows covers one TCR beta chain sequence. These data come from a study of shared clonotypes between healthy human individuals. The naive CD8 population came from CD45RO-negative cells selected for CCR7, without terminally differentiated effector memory CD45RA+ cells. TCRdb's table, derived via immunoSEQ multiplex PCR, lists solely in-frame clones and lacks some. The sample has some 2,000,000 clones; over 85% are singletons. V lost 2 bases and J 3 bases, leaving 8 bases between the germline ends. The length of the CDR3 is 13 residues. CDR1 and CDR2 (germline): KGHSH, LQKENI. The sequenced material came from naive CD8+ T cells sorted from blood. The V and J genes are TRBV18 and TRBJ2-7; possibly TRBD2 for D (6 bases). The clonotype originates from a man between 18 and 35 years old in good health. Here the CDR3 reads CASSPGGDYEQYF. In DNA, the CDR3 is TGTGCCAGCTCACCAGGCGGGGACTACGAGCAGTACTTC.